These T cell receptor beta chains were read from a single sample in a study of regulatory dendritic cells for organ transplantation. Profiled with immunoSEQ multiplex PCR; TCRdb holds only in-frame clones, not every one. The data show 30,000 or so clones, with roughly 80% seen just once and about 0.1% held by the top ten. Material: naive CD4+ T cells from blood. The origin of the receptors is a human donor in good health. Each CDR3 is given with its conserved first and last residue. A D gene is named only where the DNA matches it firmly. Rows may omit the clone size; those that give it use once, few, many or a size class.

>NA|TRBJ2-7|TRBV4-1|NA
TGCGCCAGCAGCCAAGACAGGTCAGAGCAGTACTTC
CASSQDRSEQYF
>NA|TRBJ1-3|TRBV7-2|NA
TGTGCCAGCAGCTTTGCAGGAGGGCGAAACACCATATATTTT
CASSFAGGRNTIYF
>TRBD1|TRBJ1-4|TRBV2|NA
TGTGCCAGCAGCGACCGTGGGACAGGGAACGAAAAACTGTTTTTT
CASSDRGTGNEKLFF
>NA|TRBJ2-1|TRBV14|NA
TGTGCCAGCAGACGACAGGTTCTCGGGGAGTTCTTC
CASRRQVLGEFF
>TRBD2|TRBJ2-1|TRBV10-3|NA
TGTGCCATACTTAGCGGGGGGCCCAACAATGAGCAGTTCTTC
CAILSGGPNNEQFF
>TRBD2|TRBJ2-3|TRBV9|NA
TGTGCCAGCAGCGGACTAGCGGGGAGGGTAGATACGCAGTATTTT
CASSGLAGRVDTQYF
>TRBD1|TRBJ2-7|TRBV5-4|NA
TGTGCCAGCAGCTGGACTGGTGGACAGGCCTACGAGCAGTACTTC
CASSWTGGQAYEQYF
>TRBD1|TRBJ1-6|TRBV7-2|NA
TGTGCCAGCAGCCAGGACAGGGAACCGAATTCACCCCTCCACTTT
CASSQDREPNSPLHF
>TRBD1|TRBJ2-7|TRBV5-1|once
TGCGCCAGCAGCTTGGACCTGACAGGGCCTTCCTACGAGCAGTACTTC
CASSLDLTGPSYEQYF
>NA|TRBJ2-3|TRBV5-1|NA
TGCGCCAGCAGCTTGGGAAGGGGAGATACGCAGTATTTT
CASSLGRGDTQYF
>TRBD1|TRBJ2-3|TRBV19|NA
TGTGCCAGTAGTATCGACAGGGACACCGGTACGCAGTATTTT
CASSIDRDTGTQYF
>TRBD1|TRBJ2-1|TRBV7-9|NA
TGTGCCAGCAGCTTAGAGGGACAGCTAATCGGCAATGAGCAGTTCTTC
CASSLEGQLIGNEQFF
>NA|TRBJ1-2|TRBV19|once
TGTGCCAGTAGTCCTGTGGTAGGAGCCACGTATGGCTACACCTTC
CASSPVVGATYGYTF
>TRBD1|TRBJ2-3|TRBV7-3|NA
TGTGCCAGCAGCTTAAAGGCCGGGACAGGGGCCCCAGATACGCAGTATTTT
CASSLKAGTGAPDTQYF
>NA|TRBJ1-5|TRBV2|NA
TGTGCCAGCAGGAGCAGGGTTAGTGGCAATCAGCCCCAGCATTTT
CASRSRVSGNQPQHF
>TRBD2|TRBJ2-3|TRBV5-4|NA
TGTGCCAGCAGCGCCGCCACTAGCGGGGGGAATACGCAGTATTTT
CASSAATSGGNTQYF
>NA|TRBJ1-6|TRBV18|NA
TGTGCCAGCTCAACAGGCCGTTCCGATTCACCCCTCCACTTT
CASSTGRSDSPLHF
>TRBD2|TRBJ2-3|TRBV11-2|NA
TGTGCCAGCAGCGAGGGACTAGCGGGGGCCCAGCGGTATTTT
CASSEGLAGAQRYF
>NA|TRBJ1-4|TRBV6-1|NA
TGTGCCAGCAGTGAAGCTTTACCAGGGCAAAAACTGTTTTTT
CASSEALPGQKLFF
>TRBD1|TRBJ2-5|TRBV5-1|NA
TGCGCCAGCAGCTTGGTTGGGACAGGGGGCGTACAAGAGACCCAGTACTTC
CASSLVGTGGVQETQYF
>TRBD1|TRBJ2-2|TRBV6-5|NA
TGTGCCAGCAGTCAACACAGGGGGACCGGGGAGCTGTTTTTT
CASSQHRGTGELFF
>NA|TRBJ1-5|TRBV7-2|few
TGTGCCAGCAGCTTCAGGGCCCCTCAGCCCCAGCATTTT
CASSFRAPQPQHF
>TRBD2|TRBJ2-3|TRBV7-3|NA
TGTGCCAGCAGCCCCGGACTAGCGGGGGGCACAGATACGCAGTATTTT
CASSPGLAGGTDTQYF
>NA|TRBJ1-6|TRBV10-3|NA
TGTGCCATCAGTGAAAGGGGTGGGTCTAATAATTCACCCCTCCACTTT
CAISERGGSNNSPLHF
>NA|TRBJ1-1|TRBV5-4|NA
TGTGCCAGCAGCCCGACAACAGGGTCGAACACTGAAGCTTTCTTT
CASSPTTGSNTEAFF
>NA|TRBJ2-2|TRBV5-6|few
TGTGCCAGCAGCCTTAACACCGGGGAGCTGTTTTTT
CASSLNTGELFF
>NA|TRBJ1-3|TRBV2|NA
TGTGCCAGCAGGACAGGCGGGGGAAACACCATATATTTT
CASRTGGGNTIYF
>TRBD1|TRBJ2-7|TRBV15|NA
TGTGCCACCAGCAGAGACGGACAGGGGCTACGTGAGCAGTACTTC
CATSRDGQGLREQYF
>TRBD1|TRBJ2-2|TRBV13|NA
TGTGCCAGCAGCTCCGACAGGGGGGTGACCGGGGAGCTGTTTTTT
CASSSDRGVTGELFF
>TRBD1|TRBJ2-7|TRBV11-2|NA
TGTGCCAGCAGCTTCCCGGGACAGGGGGCCCACGAGCAGTACTTC
CASSFPGQGAHEQYF
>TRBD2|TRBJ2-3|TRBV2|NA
TGTGCCAGCAATAAAAGGGCGGCGGGGGGCACTAGCACAGATACGCAGTATTTT
CASNKRAAGGTSTDTQYF
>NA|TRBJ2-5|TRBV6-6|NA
TGTGCCAGCAGCAGTAAAGAGACCCAGTACTTC
CASSSKETQYF
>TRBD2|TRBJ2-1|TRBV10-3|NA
TGTGCCATTAGCCTCGGGGGGGCCGGGGGAGTTAGTGAGCAGTTCTTC
CAISLGGAGGVSEQFF
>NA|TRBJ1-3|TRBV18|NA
TGTGCCAGCTCACCACCGTTTACCAGCAGGGGCGAGTCTGGAAACACCATATATTTT
CASSPPFTSRGESGNTIYF
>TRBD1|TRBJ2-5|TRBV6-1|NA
TGTGCCAGCAGGACCACAGGGGGCTGGGAGACCCAGTACTTC
CASRTTGGWETQYF
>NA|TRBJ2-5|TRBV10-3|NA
TGTGCCATCAGTGAGTCAGGCAGCGCCGGCGGAGCCCAGTACTTC
CAISESGSAGGAQYF
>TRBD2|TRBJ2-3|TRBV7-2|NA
TGTGCCAGCAGCCTAACTAGCGTCACAGATACGCAGTATTTT
CASSLTSVTDTQYF
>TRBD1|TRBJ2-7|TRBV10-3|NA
TGTGCCATCAGTGAGGGACAGGCTAGCTCCTACGAGCAGTACTTC
CAISEGQASSYEQYF
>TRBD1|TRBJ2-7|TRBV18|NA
TGTGCCAGCTCGTCCGGGACAGGGATCCGCGAGCAGTACTTC
CASSSGTGIREQYF
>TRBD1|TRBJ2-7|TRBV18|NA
TGTGCCAGCTCATCGGTAGGACAGGGCTCCTACGAGCAGTACTTC
CASSSVGQGSYEQYF
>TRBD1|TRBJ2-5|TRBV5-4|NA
TGTGCCAGCAGCTACACAGGGGAGGAGACCCAGTACTTC
CASSYTGEETQYF
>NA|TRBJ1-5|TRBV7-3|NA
TGTGCCAGCAGCCCCGGGGGGAATCAGCCCCAGCATTTT
CASSPGGNQPQHF
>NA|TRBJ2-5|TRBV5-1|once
TGCGCCAGCCGGGGGTCACAAGAGACCCAGTACTTC
CASRGSQETQYF
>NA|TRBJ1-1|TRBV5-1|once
TGCGCCAGCAGCTCTTCCAGTAACACTGAAGCTTTCTTT
CASSSSSNTEAFF
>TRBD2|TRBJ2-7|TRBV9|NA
TGTGCCAGCAGCCCAAGGGAGGGGCAGGGTCCCTACGAGCAGTACTTC
CASSPREGQGPYEQYF
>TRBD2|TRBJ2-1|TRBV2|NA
TGTGCCAGCACCGCGACTAGCGGGGGGGGTGAGCAGTTCTTC
CASTATSGGGEQFF
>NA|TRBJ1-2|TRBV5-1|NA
TGCGCCAGCAGCTTGGTTCAGGCCCAGGGCTATGGCTACACCTTC
CASSLVQAQGYGYTF
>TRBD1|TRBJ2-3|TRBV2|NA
TGTGCCAGCAGTGCAAGGACAGGTGGGACCACAGATACGCAGTATTTT
CASSARTGGTTDTQYF